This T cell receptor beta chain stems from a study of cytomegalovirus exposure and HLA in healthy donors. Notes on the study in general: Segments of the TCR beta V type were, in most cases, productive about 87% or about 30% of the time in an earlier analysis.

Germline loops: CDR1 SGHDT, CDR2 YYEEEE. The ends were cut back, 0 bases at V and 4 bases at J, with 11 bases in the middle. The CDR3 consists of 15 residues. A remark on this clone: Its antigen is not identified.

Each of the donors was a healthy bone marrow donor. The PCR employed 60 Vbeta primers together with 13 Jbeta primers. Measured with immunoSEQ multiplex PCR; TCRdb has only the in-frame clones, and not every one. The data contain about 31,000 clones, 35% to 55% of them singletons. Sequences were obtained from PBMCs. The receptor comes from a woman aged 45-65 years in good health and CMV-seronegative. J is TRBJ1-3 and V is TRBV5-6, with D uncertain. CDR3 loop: CASSLGARWGNTIYF. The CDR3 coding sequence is TGTGCCAGCAGCTTGGGCGCCCGATGGGGAAACACCATATATTTT.